The sequence of this T cell receptor (beta chain) was determined in a study of blood T cell repertoires in COVID-19. CDR1 is LGHDT, CDR2 YNNKEL, per germline (reference sequence). The CDR3 sequence is 14 residues long. Trimming shortened V by 3 bases and J by 5 bases, and 8 bases separated the two germline ends. TCRdb's table, derived via immunoSEQ multiplex PCR, lists solely in-frame clones and lacks some. The sample lists 42,000 or so clones; under 80% were seen once. The rearrangement links TRBV3-1 (or the pseudogene TRBV3-2) to TRBJ1-6, with D unclear. This TCR was recovered from an elderly man with acute or convalescent COVID-19. The sequenced sample consisted of peripheral blood. The CDR3 loop is CASSQGGDNSPLHF. The CDR3 bases are TGTGCCAGCAGCCAGGGTGGAGATAATTCACCCCTCCACTTT.